This TCR beta chain originates from a study of blood T cells in healthy people across ages. Deletions cut 8 bases from V and 8 bases from J, with 18 bases between. The germline gives CDR1 ENHRY, CDR2 SYGVKD. This CDR3 has 13 residues. PCR was performed a second time for about 7 to 11 cycles using a sample-barcoded 5' primer and a J-beta primer mix. Each CDR3 protein is one row after TCRdb ran MiXCR on the 5' RACE reads. The table includes hundreds of thousands of distinct CDR3 sequences, roughly 26% detected once. As regards this clonotype: This may stem from a read error, because a much larger clone lies one nucleotide away.

This chain links TRBV10-3 with TRBJ1-2; a weak D match, TRBD1 (5 bases). Specimen: blood. The clonotype was recovered from a woman aged 80 or older in good health. The CDR3 region is CAISGDCRAGYTF. As DNA, the CDR3 is TGTGCCATCTCGGGGGATTGCAGGGCCGGCTACACCTTC.